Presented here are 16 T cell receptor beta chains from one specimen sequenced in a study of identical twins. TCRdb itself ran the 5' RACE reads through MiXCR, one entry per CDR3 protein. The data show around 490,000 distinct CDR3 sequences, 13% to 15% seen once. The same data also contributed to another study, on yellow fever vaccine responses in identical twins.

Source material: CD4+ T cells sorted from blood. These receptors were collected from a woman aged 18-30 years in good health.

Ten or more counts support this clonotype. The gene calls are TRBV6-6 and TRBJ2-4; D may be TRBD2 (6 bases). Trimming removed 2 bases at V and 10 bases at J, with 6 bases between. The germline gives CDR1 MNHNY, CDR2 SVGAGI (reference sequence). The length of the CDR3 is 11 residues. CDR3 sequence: CASSYGRIQYF. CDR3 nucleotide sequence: TGTGCCAGCAGTTACGGGAGGATTCAGTACTTC.

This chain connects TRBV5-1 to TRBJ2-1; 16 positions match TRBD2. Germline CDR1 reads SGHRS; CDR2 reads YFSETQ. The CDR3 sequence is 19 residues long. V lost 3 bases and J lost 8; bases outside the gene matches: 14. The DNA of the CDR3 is TGCGCCAGCAGCTACGGGACTAGCGGGGGGGCCTCTGTTCATGATGAGCAGTTCTTC. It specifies CASSYGTSGGASVHDEQFF.

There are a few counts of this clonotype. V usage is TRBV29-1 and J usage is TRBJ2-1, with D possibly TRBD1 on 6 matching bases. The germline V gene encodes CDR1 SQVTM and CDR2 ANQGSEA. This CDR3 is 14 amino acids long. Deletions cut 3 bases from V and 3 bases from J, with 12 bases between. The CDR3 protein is CSVDTGSVYNEQFF. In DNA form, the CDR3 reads TGCAGCGTTGATACAGGGTCCGTCTACAATGAGCAGTTCTTC.

The DNA of the CDR3 is TGTGCCACATCACCCGGGACTAGCGGGGTTCAGTTCTTC. Protein: CATSPGTSGVQFF. The V and J genes are TRBV19 and TRBJ2-1; TRBD2 matches at 13 bases. Germline V lookup: CDR1 LNHDA, CDR2 SQIVND (reference sequence). The CDR3 has 13 residues. With 10 bases clipped from V and 13 bases from J, the junction kept 10 bases outside the gene matches. Filled out from reference TRBV19 and TRBJ2-1, the complete variable domain reads DGGITQSPKYLFRKEGQNVTLSCEQNLNHDAMYWYRQDPGQGLRLIYYSQIVNDFQKGDIAEGYSVSREKKESFPLTVTSAQKNPTAFYLCATSPGTSGVQFFGPGTRLTVL.

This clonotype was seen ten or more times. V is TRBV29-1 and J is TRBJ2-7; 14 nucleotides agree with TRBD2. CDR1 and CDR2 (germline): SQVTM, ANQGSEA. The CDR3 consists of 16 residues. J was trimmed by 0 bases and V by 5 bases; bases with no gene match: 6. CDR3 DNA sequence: TGCAGCGTTATCGGACTAGCGGGAGGAAACTCCTACGAGCAGTACTTC. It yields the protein CSVIGLAGGNSYEQYF.

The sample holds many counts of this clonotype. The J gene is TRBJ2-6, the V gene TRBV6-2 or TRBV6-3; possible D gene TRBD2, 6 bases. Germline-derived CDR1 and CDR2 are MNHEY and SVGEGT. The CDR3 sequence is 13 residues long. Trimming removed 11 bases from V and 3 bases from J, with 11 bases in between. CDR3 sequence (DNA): TGTGCCGCGGGACGAAATGGGGCCAACGTCCTGACTTTC. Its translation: CAAGRNGANVLTF.

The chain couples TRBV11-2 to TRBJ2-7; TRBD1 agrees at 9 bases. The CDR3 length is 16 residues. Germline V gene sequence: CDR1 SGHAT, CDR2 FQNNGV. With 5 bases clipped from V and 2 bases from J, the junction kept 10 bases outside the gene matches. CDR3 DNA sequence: TGTGCCAGCAGCCCTCGGGGACAGGGAACTGCCTACGAGCAGTACTTC. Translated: CASSPRGQGTAYEQYF.

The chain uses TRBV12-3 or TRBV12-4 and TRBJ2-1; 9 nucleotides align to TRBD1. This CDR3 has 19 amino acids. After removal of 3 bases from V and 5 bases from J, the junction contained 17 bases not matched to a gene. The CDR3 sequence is CASSFLMGLGDRVHNEQFF. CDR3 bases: TGTGCCAGCAGTTTTCTAATGGGTCTCGGGGACAGGGTCCACAATGAGCAGTTCTTC.

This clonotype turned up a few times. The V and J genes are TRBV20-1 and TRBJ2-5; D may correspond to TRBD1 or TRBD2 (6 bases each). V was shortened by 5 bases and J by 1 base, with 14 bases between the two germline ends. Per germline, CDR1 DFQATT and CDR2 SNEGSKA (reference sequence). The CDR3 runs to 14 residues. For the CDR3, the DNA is TGCAGTGCTTTGGAGGGGGGACCCCAAGAGACCCAGTACTTC. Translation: CSALEGGPQETQYF.

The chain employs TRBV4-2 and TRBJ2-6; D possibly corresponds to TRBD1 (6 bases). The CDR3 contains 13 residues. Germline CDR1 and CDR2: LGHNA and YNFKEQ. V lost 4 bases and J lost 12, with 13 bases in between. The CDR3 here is CASSPRQESVLTF. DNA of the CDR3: TGTGCCAGCAGCCCCCGACAGGAGAGCGTCCTGACTTTC.

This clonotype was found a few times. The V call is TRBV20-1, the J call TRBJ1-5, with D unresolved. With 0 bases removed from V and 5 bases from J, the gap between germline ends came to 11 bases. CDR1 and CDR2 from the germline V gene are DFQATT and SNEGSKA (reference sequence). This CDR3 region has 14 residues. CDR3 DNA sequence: TGCAGTGCTAGAGATCTCGGATATGATCAGCCCCAGCATTTT. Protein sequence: CSARDLGYDQPQHF.

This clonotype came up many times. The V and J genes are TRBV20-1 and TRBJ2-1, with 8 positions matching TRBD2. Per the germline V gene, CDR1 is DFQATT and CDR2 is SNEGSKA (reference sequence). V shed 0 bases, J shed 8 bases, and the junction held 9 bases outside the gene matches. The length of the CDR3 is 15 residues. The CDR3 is CSARDLAGGPYEQFF. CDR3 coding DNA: TGCAGTGCTAGAGATCTGGCGGGGGGACCTTATGAGCAGTTCTTC.

CDR3 coding DNA: TGTGCCAGCTCACCACCGGGCCACGAGCAGTACTTC. As protein: CASSPPGHEQYF. V is TRBV18 and J is TRBJ2-7; D is undetermined. The CDR3 extends over 12 amino acids. Germline lookup yields CDR1 KGHSH and CDR2 LQKENI. The V and J ends lost 0 bases and 5 bases respectively, with 5 bases between them. The full variable domain, with the rest looked up from reference TRBV18 and TRBJ2-7, is NAGVMQNPRHLVRRRGQEARLRCSPMKGHSHVYWYRQLPEEGLKFMVYLQKENIIDESGMPKERFSAEFPKEGPSILRIQQVVRGDSAAYFCASSPPGHEQYFGPGTRLTVT.

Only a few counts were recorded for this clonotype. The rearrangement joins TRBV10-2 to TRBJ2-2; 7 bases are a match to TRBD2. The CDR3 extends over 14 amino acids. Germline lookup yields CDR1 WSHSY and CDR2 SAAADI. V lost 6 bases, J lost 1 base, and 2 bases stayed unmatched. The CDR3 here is CASRGGLNTGELFF. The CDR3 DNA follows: TGCGCCAGCAGGGGGGGGTTGAACACCGGGGAGCTGTTTTTT.

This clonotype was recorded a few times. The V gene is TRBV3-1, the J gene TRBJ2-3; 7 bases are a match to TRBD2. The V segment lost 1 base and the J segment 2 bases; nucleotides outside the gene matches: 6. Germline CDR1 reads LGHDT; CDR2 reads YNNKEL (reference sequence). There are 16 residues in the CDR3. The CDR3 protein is CASSQGSGKYTDTQYF. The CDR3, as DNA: TGTGCCAGCAGCCAAGGGAGCGGGAAGTACACAGATACGCAGTATTTT.

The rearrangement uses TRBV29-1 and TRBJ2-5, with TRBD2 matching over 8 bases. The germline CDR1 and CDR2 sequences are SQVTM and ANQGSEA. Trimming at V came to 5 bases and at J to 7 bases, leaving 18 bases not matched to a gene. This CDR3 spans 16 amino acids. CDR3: CSVLPTGSGGTGTQYF. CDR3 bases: TGCAGCGTTCTTCCTACAGGGAGCGGGGGTACGGGGACCCAGTACTTC.